One T cell receptor (beta chain) is described in this entry. Trimming removed 7 bases from V and 0 bases from J, with 7 bases in between. Germline lookup yields CDR1 SNHLY and CDR2 FYNNEI. The CDR3 covers 12 residues. TCRdb keeps only in-frame clones here, not all; method: immunoSEQ multiplex PCR. The repertoire holds approximately 70,000 clones, with approximately 94% as singletons. The data are from a study of cytomegalovirus exposure and HLA in healthy donors. As for the study in general: Both the approximately 130 validation repertoires and the approximately 700 first-cohort repertoires used the same platform, as reported by a later analysis.

Among the roughly 120 subjects of the validation cohort, separate from the roughly 700-subject first cohort, were the donors. This clonotype was sampled from a woman under 30 in good health and CMV-seronegative. This chain links TRBV2 with TRBJ2-7; no reliable D call. The sample taken for sequencing was PBMCs. The CDR3 reads CASKPSSYEQYF. The DNA for the CDR3 is TGTGCCAGCAAACCGAGCTCCTACGAGCAGTACTTC.